This is a list of T cell receptor beta chains from one sample in a study of beta chain features in type 1 diabetes. Sequenced by immunoSEQ multiplex PCR; TCRdb stores in-frame clones only, minus some. Among 400,000 to 500,000 clones listed, roughly 13% were seen once. Sequenced input: naive CD4+ T cells from blood. These receptors originate from a man between 25 and 39 years old in good health. CDR3s include the opening cysteine and the closing phenylalanine or tryptophan. A D gene is named only where the DNA matches it firmly. The size field is filled for only some rows; it gives once, few, many or a size class.

TGCAGCGTTGGGACTAGCGGATCAGGGGGGACCCAGTACTTC	CSVGTSGSGGTQYF	many	TRBV29-1	TRBJ2-5	TRBD2
TGTGCCAGCAGCTTAGAATTTAGCGGACCTGGAAACACCATATATTTT	CASSLEFSGPGNTIYF	-	TRBV7-9	TRBJ1-3	-
TGTGCCAGCAGCTTAGTAGCGAGCACAGATACGCAGTATTTT	CASSLVASTDTQYF	-	TRBV7-2	TRBJ2-3	-
TGTGCCAGCAGCGTAGTGACTAGCGGGAGAAGGGATACGCAGTATTTT	CASSVVTSGRRDTQYF	-	TRBV9	TRBJ2-3	TRBD2
TGTGCCAGCTCATTACTAGCGGACCAAGAGACCCAGTACTTC	CASSLLADQETQYF	few	TRBV18	TRBJ2-5	TRBD2
TGCAGCGTTGAAGGAAGTAACTATGGCTACACCTTC	CSVEGSNYGYTF	-	TRBV29-1	TRBJ1-2	-
TGTGCCAGCAGCCCCGAGGTCTCACCTGGAGAAAAACTGTTTTTT	CASSPEVSPGEKLFF	-	TRBV7-9	TRBJ1-4	-
TGTGCCTGGAGTGTACTATCTGCCGGTGAAGCTTTCTTT	CAWSVLSAGEAFF	many	TRBV30	TRBJ1-1	-
TGTGCCAGCCGTGGGAGTGAATACAATGAGCAGTTCTTC	CASRGSEYNEQFF	few	TRBV6-1	TRBJ2-1	-
TGTGCCATCAGTGATAGGGAGACCCAGTACTTC	CAISDRETQYF	-	TRBV10-3	TRBJ2-5	-
TGTGCCACCAGCAGAGGGGGATTGCGGGACAGGGCCTACGAGCAGTACTTC	CATSRGGLRDRAYEQYF	-	TRBV15	TRBJ2-7	TRBD1
TGTGCCAGCAGCTTACCTAGCGGCTACGAGCAGTACTTC	CASSLPSGYEQYF	few	TRBV11-3	TRBJ2-7	TRBD2
TGTGCCAGCGGAACTAACAGGCTTAATGAGCAGTTCTTC	CASGTNRLNEQFF	-	TRBV7-3	TRBJ2-1	-
TGCAGTGCTGGGACTAGTAGATCGGATACGCAGTATTTT	CSAGTSRSDTQYF	-	TRBV29-1	TRBJ2-3	TRBD2
TGTGCCAGCAGTAGACGGGACAGGGCTCCCACAGATACGCAGTATTTT	CASSRRDRAPTDTQYF	few	TRBV25-1	TRBJ2-3	TRBD1
TGTGCCAGCAGCCCTAACCGGGACTCCCCTAAGCAGTTCTTC	CASSPNRDSPKQFF	once	TRBV7-9	TRBJ2-1	-
TGTGCCAGCAGCCCATCCGGGGACATTCAGTACTTC	CASSPSGDIQYF	-	TRBV7-6	TRBJ2-4	-
TGTGCCTGGAGGGGGACCTTTGTTTATGGCTACACCTTC	CAWRGTFVYGYTF	-	TRBV30	TRBJ1-2	-
TGCGCCAGCAGCCAAGATCTTTCGGTCGGAGGCTACACCTTC	CASSQDLSVGGYTF	-	TRBV4-3	TRBJ1-2	-
TGTGCCAGCAGCCGGAAACGGGGGACAGACCAAAACACTGAAGCTTTCTTT	CASSRKRGTDQNTEAFF	few	TRBV14	TRBJ1-1	TRBD1
TGTGCCAGCAGAAGGGTAGCGGGAGGCCTGGGAAAGGACATTCAGTACTTC	CASRRVAGGLGKDIQYF	few	TRBV27	TRBJ2-4	TRBD2
TGTGCCAGCGCCGCGGGTCTGGCGATCTACGAGCAGTACTTC	CASAAGLAIYEQYF	few	TRBV11-2	TRBJ2-7	-
TGTGCCAGCAGCCGAGGGACTAGCGGGGGTCAGCCCTACGAGCAGTACTTC	CASSRGTSGGQPYEQYF	-	TRBV7-2	TRBJ2-7	TRBD2
TGTGCCAGCAGCTCCTACAGGGGCTCTGGGGCCAACGTCCTGACTTTC	CASSSYRGSGANVLTF	few	TRBV7-6	TRBJ2-6	TRBD1
TGTGCCAGCAGCGTAGGACAGGGAAGGTACGAGCAGTACTTC	CASSVGQGRYEQYF	-	TRBV9	TRBJ2-7	TRBD1
TGTGCCAGCAGCGTAGGACGGGGAATGAACATTCAGTACTTC	CASSVGRGMNIQYF	few	TRBV9	TRBJ2-4	-
TGCGCCAGCAGCACTAGCGGTATAAAGGAGACCCAGTACTTC	CASSTSGIKETQYF	-	TRBV5-1	TRBJ2-5	TRBD2
TGCAGCGTCCGAGGTCAGCCGAACACTGAAGCTTTCTTT	CSVRGQPNTEAFF	-	TRBV29-1	TRBJ1-1	-
TGCAGCGCTCCATCGGCAGATACGCAGTATTTT	CSAPSADTQYF	many	TRBV29-1	TRBJ2-3	-
TGCGCCAGCAGCCCCCAAACTAGCGGGGGGGTACCGTACGAGCAGTACTTC	CASSPQTSGGVPYEQYF	-	TRBV4-3	TRBJ2-7	TRBD2
TGCGCCAGCAGCCAAGTGACAGGGGGCACCGGGGAGCTGTTTTTT	CASSQVTGGTGELFF	few	TRBV4-1	TRBJ2-2	TRBD1
TGTGCCAGCAGCTTAGGCGCGGGGAATGAGCAGTTCTTC	CASSLGAGNEQFF	-	TRBV7-3	TRBJ2-1	-
TGTGCCAGCAGCGTACGGGACAGGGTTAATGAAAAACTGTTTTTT	CASSVRDRVNEKLFF	few	TRBV9	TRBJ1-4	TRBD1
TGTGCCAGCAGCTCTATCGAGTACTACGAGCAGTACTTC	CASSSIEYYEQYF	-	TRBV11-2	TRBJ2-7	-
TGTGCCAGCAGCTTCCCGGGGGGACCTTTCTTT	CASSFPGGPFF	once	TRBV7-2	TRBJ1-1	-
TGTGCCAGCAGCTTAGACTTTGGATACGAGCAGTACTTC	CASSLDFGYEQYF	few	TRBV7-9	TRBJ2-7	-